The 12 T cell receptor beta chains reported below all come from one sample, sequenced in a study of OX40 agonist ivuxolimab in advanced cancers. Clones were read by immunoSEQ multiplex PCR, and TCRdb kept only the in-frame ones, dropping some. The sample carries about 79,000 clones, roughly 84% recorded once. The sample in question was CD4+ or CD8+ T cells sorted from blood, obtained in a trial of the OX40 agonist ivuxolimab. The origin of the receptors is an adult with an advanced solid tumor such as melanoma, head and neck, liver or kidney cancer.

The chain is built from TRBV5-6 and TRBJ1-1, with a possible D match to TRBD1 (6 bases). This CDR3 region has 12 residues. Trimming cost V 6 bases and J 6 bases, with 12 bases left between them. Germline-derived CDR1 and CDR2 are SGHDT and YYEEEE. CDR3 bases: TGTGCCAGCACTTCGACAGGCCCTGAAGCTTTCTTT. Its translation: CASTSTGPEAFF.

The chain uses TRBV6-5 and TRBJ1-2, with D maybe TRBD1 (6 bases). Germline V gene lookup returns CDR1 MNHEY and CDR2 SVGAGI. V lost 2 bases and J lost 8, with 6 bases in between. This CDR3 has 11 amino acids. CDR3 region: CASSYGGGYTF. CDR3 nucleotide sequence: TGTGCCAGCAGTTACGGGGGCGGCTACACCTTC.

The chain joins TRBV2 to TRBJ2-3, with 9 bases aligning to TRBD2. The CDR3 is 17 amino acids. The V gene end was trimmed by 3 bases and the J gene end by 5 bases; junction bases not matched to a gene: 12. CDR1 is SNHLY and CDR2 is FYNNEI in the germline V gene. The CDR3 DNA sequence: TGTGCCAGCAGTGAGTTTCTGGGACTAGCTTTTCAAGATACGCAGTATTTT. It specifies CASSEFLGLAFQDTQYF.

This chain's CDR3 is CASSERQGRETQYF. CDR3 nucleotides: TGCGCCAGCAGTGAGCGACAGGGACGGGAGACCCAGTACTTC. The chain is built from TRBV10-2 and TRBJ2-5; 7 bases fit TRBD1. In germline, CDR1 is WSHSY, CDR2 SAAADI. There are 14 residues in the CDR3. Losses at the gene ends were 2 bases for V and 5 bases for J; bases not matched to a gene: 5.

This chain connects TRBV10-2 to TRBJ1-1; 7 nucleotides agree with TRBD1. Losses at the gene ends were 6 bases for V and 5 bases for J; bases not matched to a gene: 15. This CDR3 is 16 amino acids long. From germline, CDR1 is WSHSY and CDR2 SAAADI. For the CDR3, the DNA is TGCGCCAGCAGCCCGGGCAGGGGGTTAAGTGAAACTGAAGCTTTCTTT. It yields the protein CASSPGRGLSETEAFF.

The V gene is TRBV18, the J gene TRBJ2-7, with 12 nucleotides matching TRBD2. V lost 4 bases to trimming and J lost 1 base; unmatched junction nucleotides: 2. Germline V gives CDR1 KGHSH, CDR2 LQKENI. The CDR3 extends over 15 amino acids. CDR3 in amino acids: CASSRTSGTSYEQYF. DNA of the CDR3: TGTGCCAGCTCACGGACTAGCGGGACATCCTACGAGCAGTACTTC.

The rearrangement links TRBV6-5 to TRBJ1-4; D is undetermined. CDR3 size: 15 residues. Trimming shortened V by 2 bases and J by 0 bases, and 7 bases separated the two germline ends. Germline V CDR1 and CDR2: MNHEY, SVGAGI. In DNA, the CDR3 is TGTGCCAGCAGTTACGGAGAAGCAACTAATGAAAAACTGTTTTTT. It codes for CASSYGEATNEKLFF.

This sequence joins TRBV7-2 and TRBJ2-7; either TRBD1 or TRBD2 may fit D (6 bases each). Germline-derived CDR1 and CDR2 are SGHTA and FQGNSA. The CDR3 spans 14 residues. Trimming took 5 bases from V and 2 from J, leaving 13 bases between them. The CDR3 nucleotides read TGTGCCAGCAGCCGACAGGAGGGGACCTACGAGCAGTACTTC. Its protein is CASSRQEGTYEQYF.

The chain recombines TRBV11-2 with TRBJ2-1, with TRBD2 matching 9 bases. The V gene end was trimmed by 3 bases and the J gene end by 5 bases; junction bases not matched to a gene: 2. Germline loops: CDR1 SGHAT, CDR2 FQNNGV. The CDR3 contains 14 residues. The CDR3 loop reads CASSFSSGNNEQFF. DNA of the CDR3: TGTGCCAGCAGCTTTTCTAGCGGGAACAATGAGCAGTTCTTC.

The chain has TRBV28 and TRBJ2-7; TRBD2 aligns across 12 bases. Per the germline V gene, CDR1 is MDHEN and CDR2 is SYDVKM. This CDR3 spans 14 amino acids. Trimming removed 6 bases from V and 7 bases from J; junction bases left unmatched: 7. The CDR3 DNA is TGTGCCAGCAGCCCCCGGCTAGCGGGAGGGGAGCAGTACTTC. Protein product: CASSPRLAGGEQYF.

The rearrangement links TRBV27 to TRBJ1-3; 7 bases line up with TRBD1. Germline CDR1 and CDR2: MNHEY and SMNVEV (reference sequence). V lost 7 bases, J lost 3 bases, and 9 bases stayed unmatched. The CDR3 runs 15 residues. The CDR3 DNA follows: TGTGCCAGCAAGTCTTTAGGGGGCGATGGAAACACCATATATTTT. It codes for CASKSLGGDGNTIYF.

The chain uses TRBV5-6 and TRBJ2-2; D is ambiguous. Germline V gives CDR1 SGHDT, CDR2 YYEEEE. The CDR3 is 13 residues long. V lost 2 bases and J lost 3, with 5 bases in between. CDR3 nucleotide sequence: TGTGCCAGCAGCTTTATATACACCGGGGAGCTGTTTTTT. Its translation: CASSFIYTGELFF.